One sample yielded the 21 T cell receptor beta chains listed below, sequenced in a study of blood T cell repertoires in COVID-19. Assay: immunoSEQ multiplex PCR; the TCRdb copy retains only in-frame clones and omits some. The table lists around 19,000 clones, roughly 89% of them singletons, with 11% in the top ten. Specimen: peripheral blood. These receptor sequences come from a human donor in a cohort sampled during active COVID-19.

V and J are TRBV3-1 (or the pseudogene TRBV3-2) and TRBJ2-2; 7 positions agree with TRBD2. Germline V gene lookup returns CDR1 LGHDT and CDR2 YNNKEL (reference sequence). Germline trimming cut 4 bases from V and 4 bases from J; bases unmatched to any gene: 6. The CDR3 has 15 residues. The CDR3 protein is CASSRGGSRTGELFF. CDR3 coding DNA: TGTGCCAGCAGCCGCGGGGGATCGCGCACCGGGGAGCTGTTTTTT.

The rearrangement uses TRBV4-3 and TRBJ2-2; TRBD1 agrees at 10 bases. The CDR3 has 17 residues. Germline values: CDR1 LGHNA, CDR2 YSLEER. V lost 3 bases, J lost 4 bases, and 8 bases stayed unmatched. Here the CDR3 DNA reads TGCGCCAGCAGCCACGGACCGGGACAGGGGATCACCGGGGAGCTGTTTTTT. As protein: CASSHGPGQGITGELFF.

This chain joins TRBV5-1 and TRBJ2-1; maybe TRBD1 (6 bases). Trimming shortened V by 3 bases and J by 0 bases, and 13 bases separated the two germline ends. CDR1 is SGHRS and CDR2 is YFSETQ in the germline V gene. The CDR3 extends over 16 amino acids. The CDR3 loop reads CASSSTGTLSYNEQFF. The CDR3 DNA is TGCGCCAGCAGCTCTACAGGGACCCTCTCCTACAATGAGCAGTTCTTC.

V is TRBV13 and J is TRBJ1-1; 8 bases fit TRBD1. The CDR3 is 18 residues long. In germline, CDR1 is PRHDT, CDR2 FYEKMQ (reference sequence). With V trimmed by 1 base and J by 2 bases, 12 bases remained unmatched. For the CDR3, the DNA is TGTGCCAGCAGCTTAGCGGCCGGGACAGGAGTAATAAACACTGAAGCTTTCTTT. Translation gives CASSLAAGTGVINTEAFF. Combining the CDR3 with reference TRBV13 and TRBJ1-1 gives the whole variable domain AAGVIQSPRHLIKEKRETATLKCYPIPRHDTVYWYQQGPGQDPQFLISFYEKMQSDKGSIPDRFSAQQFSDYHSELNMSSLELGDSALYFCASSLAAGTGVINTEAFFGQGTRLTVV.

V usage is TRBV3-1 (or the pseudogene TRBV3-2) and J usage is TRBJ1-1; D is possibly TRBD1 (5 bases). The V gene's germline CDR1 is LGHDT and CDR2 YNNKEL (reference sequence). V was cut by 10 bases and J by 4 bases, with 16 bases left in between. The CDR3 length is 13 residues. CDR3 DNA sequence: TGTGCCACCTCCCGGGGGTTAGGCACTGAAGCTTTCTTT. It codes for CATSRGLGTEAFF.

The chain combines TRBV27 with TRBJ1-2; 7 positions agree with TRBD1. Germline trimming cut 5 bases from V and 7 bases from J; bases unmatched to any gene: 10. The CDR3 spans 14 residues. The germline V gene encodes CDR1 MNHEY and CDR2 SMNVEV (reference sequence). The CDR3 coding sequence is TGTGCCAGCAGTAGAGACAGGGAGAGATCTGGCTACACCTTC. It is translated as CASSRDRERSGYTF.

The chain links TRBV5-1 to TRBJ2-1, with a tentative D call TRBD2 (5 bases). V was trimmed by 4 bases and J by 8 bases, leaving 37 bases between them. The CDR3 totals 21 residues. Germline CDR1 reads SGHRS; CDR2 reads YFSETQ. In nucleotides, the CDR3 is TGCGCCAGCAGCCCGGACCCGTTGATGAGCAGTTCTAGCCTTCGGGTTGATGAGCAGTTCTTC. This gives the protein CASSPDPLMSSSSLRVDEQFF.

The chain recombines TRBV10-3 with TRBJ2-5; 7 bases map to TRBD1. The CDR3 has 13 residues. Germline assignment: CDR1 ENHRY and CDR2 SYGVKD. The ends lost 4 bases at V and 2 bases at J; junction bases unmatched: 1. CDR3 DNA sequence: TGTGCCATCAGTGGGGACAGTCAAGAGACCCAGTACTTC. Protein product: CAISGDSQETQYF.

The gene calls are TRBV9 and TRBJ1-6; no firm D call. The CDR3 runs 15 residues. Per germline, CDR1 SGDLS and CDR2 YYNGEE. Between the trimmed V and J ends, which lost 0 bases and 10 bases, there was a span of 14 bases. The CDR3 is CASSVEAGKASPLHF. The DNA of the CDR3 is TGTGCCAGCAGCGTAGAGGCGGGGAAGGCATCACCCCTCCACTTT.

This clone has just a few counts. The chain is built from TRBV5-1 and TRBJ1-1; 7 bases line up with TRBD1. The CDR3 spans 15 residues. The germline CDR1 and CDR2 sequences are SGHRS and YFSETQ. Losses at the gene ends were 0 bases for V and 0 bases for J; bases not matched to a gene: 2. The CDR3 region has the DNA TGCGCCAGCAGCTTGGGACAGGGTTTGAACACTGAAGCTTTCTTT. Residues: CASSLGQGLNTEAFF.

The V gene is TRBV5-6, the J gene TRBJ2-5; 12 bases line up with TRBD2. This CDR3 is built from 16 residues. After removal of 2 bases from V and 2 bases from J, the junction contained 4 bases not matched to a gene. Per the germline V gene, CDR1 is SGHDT and CDR2 is YYEEEE. The CDR3: CASSFRLAGGQETQYF. DNA of the CDR3: TGTGCCAGCAGCTTCAGGCTAGCGGGAGGGCAAGAGACCCAGTACTTC.

The chain is built from TRBV19 and TRBJ1-1, with D perhaps TRBD1 (5 bases). The V gene's germline CDR1 is LNHDA and CDR2 SQIVND (reference sequence). Trimming took off 5 bases at V and 5 bases at J, with 12 bases between the two ends. This CDR3 comprises 13 residues. The chain's CDR3 is CASSGASRTEAFF. The CDR3 DNA reads TGTGCCAGTAGTGGGGCTTCGCGAACTGAAGCTTTCTTT.

This chain links TRBV7-9 with TRBJ1-3, with 10 bases that match TRBD1. The germline CDR1 and CDR2 sequences are SEHNR and FQNEAQ (reference sequence). This CDR3 comprises 18 residues. The J segment lost 0 bases and the V segment lost 3 bases, leaving 8 bases of the junction unmatched. The CDR3 coding sequence is TGTGCCAGCAGCTTTGTAAGGACAGGGGGTTACTCTGGAAACACCATATATTTT. The encoded protein is CASSFVRTGGYSGNTIYF.

V and J are TRBV2 and TRBJ2-5; D is possibly TRBD2 (6 bases). V dropped 6 bases and J dropped 3 bases, with 11 bases sitting between them. CDR1 is SNHLY, CDR2 FYNNEI, per germline. The CDR3 runs to 13 residues. CDR3: CASSAGWEETQYF. The CDR3 DNA reads as TGTGCCAGCAGCGCGGGATGGGAAGAGACCCAGTACTTC. Full variable domain (rest looked up from reference TRBV2 and TRBJ2-5): EPEVTQTPSHQVTQMGQEVILRCVPISNHLYFYWYRQILGQKVEFLVSFYNNEISEKSEIFDDQFSVERPDGSNFTLKIRSTKLEDSAMYFCASSAGWEETQYFGPGTRLLVL.

V is TRBV28 and J is TRBJ2-3; 13 nucleotides line up with TRBD2. With 5 bases clipped from V and 7 bases from J, the junction kept 12 bases outside the gene matches. Germline V gene sequence: CDR1 MDHEN, CDR2 SYDVKM. This CDR3 comprises 17 residues. CDR3 sequence reads: CASSGKLAGGGLNTQYF. The CDR3 DNA sequence: TGTGCCAGCAGTGGAAAACTAGCGGGAGGGGGATTGAATACGCAGTATTTT.

This sequence joins TRBV28 and TRBJ1-6, with 9 bases fitting TRBD1. Germline-derived CDR1 and CDR2 are MDHEN and SYDVKM. CDR3 length equals 16 residues. J was trimmed by 7 bases and V by 7 bases; bases with no gene match: 11. DNA for the CDR3: TGTGCCAGCACCCCCGACGGGACAGGGATCAATTCACCCCTCCACTTT. Residues: CASTPDGTGINSPLHF. The full variable domain, in which reference TRBV28 and TRBJ1-6 provide the parts outside the CDR3, is DVKVTQSSRYLVKRTGEKVFLECVQDMDHENMFWYRQDPGLGLRLIYFSYDVKMKEKGDIPEGYSVSREKKERFSLILESASTNQTSMYLCASTPDGTGINSPLHFGNGTRLTVT.

The chain employs TRBV7-9 and TRBJ2-4; 12 bases match TRBD2. CDR3 size: 18 residues. V gave up 1 base and J gave up 0 bases; unmatched junction bases: 4. CDR1 SEHNR and CDR2 FQNEAQ come from the germline V gene (reference sequence). Here the CDR3 reads CASSLVLAGGLAKNIQYF. CDR3 DNA: TGTGCCAGCAGCTTAGTACTAGCGGGGGGCCTAGCCAAAAACATTCAGTACTTC.

V is TRBV7-2 and J is TRBJ2-7; 10 bases line up with TRBD2. Unmatched junction bases numbered 6, after V lost 1 base and J lost 3 bases. CDR1 SGHTA and CDR2 FQGNSA come from the germline V gene. The CDR3 totals 16 residues. The DNA for the CDR3 is TGTGCCAGCAGCTTAGGGGGGGTAGCGGGAGGCTACGAGCAGTACTTC. It translates to CASSLGGVAGGYEQYF. Full variable domain (missing parts from reference TRBV7-2 and TRBJ2-7): GAGVSQSPSNKVTEKGKDVELRCDPISGHTALYWYRQSLGQGLEFLIYFQGNSAPDKSGLPSDRFSAERTGGSVSTLTIQRTQQEDSAVYLCASSLGGVAGGYEQYFGPGTRLTVT.

The chain couples TRBV6-5 to TRBJ2-1; 7 nucleotides line up with TRBD2. CDR1 and CDR2 from the germline V gene are MNHEY and SVGAGI. CDR3 length: 14 residues. V lost 4 bases, J lost 6 bases, and 6 bases stayed unmatched. The CDR3 protein is CASSSRLAPNEQFF. The DNA for the CDR3 is TGTGCCAGCAGTTCACGACTAGCTCCCAATGAGCAGTTCTTC.

CDR3 bases: TGTGCCAGCAGTCTCGGGACTAGCGGGAGCGTCGGTTACGAGCAGTACTTC. This sequence encodes CASSLGTSGSVGYEQYF. This chain joins TRBV6-2 or TRBV6-3 and TRBJ2-7, with 14 bases aligning to TRBD2. CDR1 is MNHEY, CDR2 SVGEGT, per germline. This CDR3 spans 17 amino acids. The ends lost 5 bases at V and 4 bases at J; junction bases unmatched: 10.

The chain uses TRBV6-1 and TRBJ1-5; D ambiguous. Trimming took 3 bases from V and 2 from J, leaving 14 bases between them. This CDR3 spans 16 amino acids. From germline, CDR1 is MNHNS and CDR2 SASEGT. The CDR3 nucleotides are TGTGCCAGCAGTGAGAGAGCGGGATTACGCAATCAGCCCCAGCATTTT. Its protein is CASSERAGLRNQPQHF.